This TCR beta chain came from a study of metastatic and nonmetastatic thyroid tumors. As for the study in general: Malignant thyroid and benign thyroid patients provided blood and tumor or nodule tissue whose repertoires were compared.

This clone was seen at least ten times. Its antigen is not identified. Until they underwent thyroid surgery, no patient had received any treatment. This CDR3 comprises 15 residues. Deletions cut 2 bases from V and 1 base from J, with 9 bases between. CDR1 and CDR2 from the germline V gene are SNHLY and FYNNEI. In the original analysis: Building a distant-metastasis classifier for papillary thyroid cancer drew on CDR3 differences across clinicopathological groups. TCRdb ran MiXCR on the PCR reads. These V and J calls derive from TCRdb rather than the authors' analysis. Of about 40,000 clones in the sample, about 16% are singletons; the top ten hold 3.8%. Overall study results and limits: Reported TCR beta diversity, measured in blood and tumor, was significantly higher for malignant thyroid tumors than for benign nodules.

The sequencing sample was made of blood. The V gene is TRBV2, the J gene TRBJ1-5; a weak D match, TRBD1 (5 bases). The TCR sequence derives from a female donor with papillary thyroid cancer or a benign thyroid nodule (not recorded which). Some clones in this sample may be carry-over from other donors' samples. The CDR3: CASSESGGSNQPQHF. CDR3 bases: TGTGCCAGCAGTGAAAGTGGGGGAAGCAATCAGCCCCAGCATTTT.